This T cell receptor (beta chain) was recovered during a study of control samples from healthy donors and cancer patients. This CDR3 has 14 residues. Unmatched junction bases numbered 6, after V lost 5 bases and J lost 5 bases. CDR1 and CDR2 from the germline V gene are LGHDT and YNNKEL (reference sequence). The repertoire was sequenced with immunoSEQ multiplex PCR; TCRdb's copy has only in-frame clones and lacks some. This sample has around 97,000 clones; roughly 90% occur once, and the top ten carry 19%. Sequenced sample: PBMCs. The sequence was obtained from a man in his sixties with lung cancer. The genes are TRBV3-1 (or the pseudogene TRBV3-2) and TRBJ2-5; 9 nucleotides match TRBD1. DNA of the CDR3: TGTGCCAGCAGCGCGAACAGGGGGCATGAGACCCAGTACTTC. Its translation: CASSANRGHETQYF.